This T cell receptor beta chain was identified during a study of regulatory T cells in long-lasting Graves disease. Construction of TCR beta libraries relied on iRepertoire HTBI primers and on Arm-PCR targeting CDR3 regions. TCRdb called the multiplex PCR reads again in MiXCR, with one record for every CDR3 protein. Of approximately 470,000 distinct CDR3 sequences in the sample, around 16% were seen once. The CDR3 runs 15 residues. Trimming stripped 5 bases from V and 3 bases from J, with 17 bases between. The germline V gene has CDR1 SGHNT and CDR2 YENEEA. This clonotype came up many times. What it binds is not known. The time point: newly diagnosed GD, antithyroid drugs for less than 3 months. RNA extracted from PBMCs served as the sequencing template. Study-wide results and limits: TRBV28, TRBJ1-2 and TRBJ2-5 were favored in persistent disease.

This same sample was also taken into another study, of T cells in Graves' hyperthyroidism and ophthalmopathy. As reported in that work: Exclusion criteria comprised uncontrolled infection, other autoimmune disease, pregnancy or lactation. Used for diagnoses were clinical symptoms, serum thyroxine and TRAb, thyroid ultrasound and orbital computed tomography. Blood also held most thyroid clonotypes expanded beyond 0.001.

The source was peripheral blood mononuclear cells (PBMCs), collected at new diagnosis, from a patient treated with antithyroid drugs. The source is a man aged 35-49 years with Graves disease. The chain links TRBV11-3 to TRBJ2-7; D is perhaps TRBD2 (6 bases). The CDR3 is CASSPVGGGHYEQYF. In DNA form, the CDR3 reads TGTGCCAGCAGCCCGGTGGGGGGAGGCCACTACGAGCAGTACTTC.